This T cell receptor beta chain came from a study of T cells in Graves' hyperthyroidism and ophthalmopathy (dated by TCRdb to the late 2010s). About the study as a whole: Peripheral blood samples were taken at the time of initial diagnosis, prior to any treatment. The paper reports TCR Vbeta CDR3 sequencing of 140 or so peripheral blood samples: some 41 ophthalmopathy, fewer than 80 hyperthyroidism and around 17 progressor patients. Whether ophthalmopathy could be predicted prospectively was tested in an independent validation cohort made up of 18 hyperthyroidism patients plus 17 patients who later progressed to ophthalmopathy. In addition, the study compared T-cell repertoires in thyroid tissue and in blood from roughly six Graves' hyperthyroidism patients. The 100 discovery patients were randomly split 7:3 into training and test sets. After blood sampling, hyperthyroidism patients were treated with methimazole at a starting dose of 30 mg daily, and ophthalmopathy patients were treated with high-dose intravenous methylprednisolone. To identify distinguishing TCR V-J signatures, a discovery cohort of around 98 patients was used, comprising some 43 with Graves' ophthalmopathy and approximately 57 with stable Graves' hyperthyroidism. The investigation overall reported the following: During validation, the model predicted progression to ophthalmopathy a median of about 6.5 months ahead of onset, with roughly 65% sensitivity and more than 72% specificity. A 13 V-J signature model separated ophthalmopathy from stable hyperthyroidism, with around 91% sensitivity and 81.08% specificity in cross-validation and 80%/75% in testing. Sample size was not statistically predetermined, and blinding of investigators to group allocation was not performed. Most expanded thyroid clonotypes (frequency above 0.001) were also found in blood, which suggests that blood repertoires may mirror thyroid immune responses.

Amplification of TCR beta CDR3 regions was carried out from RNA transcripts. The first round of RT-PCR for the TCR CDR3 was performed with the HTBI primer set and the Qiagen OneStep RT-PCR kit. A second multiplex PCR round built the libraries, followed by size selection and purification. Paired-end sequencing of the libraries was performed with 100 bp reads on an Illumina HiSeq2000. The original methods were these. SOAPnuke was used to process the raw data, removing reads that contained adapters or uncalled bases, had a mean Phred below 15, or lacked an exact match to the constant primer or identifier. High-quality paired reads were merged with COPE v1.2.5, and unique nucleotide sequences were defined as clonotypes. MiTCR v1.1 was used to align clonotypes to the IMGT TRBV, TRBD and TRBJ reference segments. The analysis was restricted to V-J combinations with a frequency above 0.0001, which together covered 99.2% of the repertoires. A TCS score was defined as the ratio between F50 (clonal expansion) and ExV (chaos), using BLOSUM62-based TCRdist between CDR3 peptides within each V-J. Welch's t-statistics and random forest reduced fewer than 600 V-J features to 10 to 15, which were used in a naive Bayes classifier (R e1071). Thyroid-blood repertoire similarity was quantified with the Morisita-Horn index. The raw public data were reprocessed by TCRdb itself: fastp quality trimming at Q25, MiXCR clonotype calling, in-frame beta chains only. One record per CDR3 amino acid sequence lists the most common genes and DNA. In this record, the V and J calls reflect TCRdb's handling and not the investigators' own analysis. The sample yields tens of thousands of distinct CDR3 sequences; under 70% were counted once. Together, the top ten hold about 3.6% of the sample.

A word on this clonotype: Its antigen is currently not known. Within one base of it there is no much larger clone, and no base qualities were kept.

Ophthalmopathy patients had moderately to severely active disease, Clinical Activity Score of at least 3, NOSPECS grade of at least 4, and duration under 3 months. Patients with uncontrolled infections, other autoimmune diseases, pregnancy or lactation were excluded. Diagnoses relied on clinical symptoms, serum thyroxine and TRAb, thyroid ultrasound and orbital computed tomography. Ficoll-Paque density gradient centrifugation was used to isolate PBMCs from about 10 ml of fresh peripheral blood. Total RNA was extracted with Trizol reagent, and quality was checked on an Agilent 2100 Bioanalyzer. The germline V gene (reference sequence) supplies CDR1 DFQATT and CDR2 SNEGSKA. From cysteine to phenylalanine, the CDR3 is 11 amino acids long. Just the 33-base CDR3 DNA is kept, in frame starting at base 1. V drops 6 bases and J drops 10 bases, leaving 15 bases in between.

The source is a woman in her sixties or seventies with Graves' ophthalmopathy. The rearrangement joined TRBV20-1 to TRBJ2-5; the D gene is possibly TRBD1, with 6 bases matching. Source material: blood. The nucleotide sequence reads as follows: TGCAGTGCGAGAAACAGGGCTGACCAGTACTTC. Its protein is CSARNRADQYF.